Listed below are T cell receptor beta chains from one sample, sequenced in a study of Graves' ophthalmopathy and Graves' hyperthyroidism. TCRdb reprocessed the multiplex PCR reads via MiXCR and lists one record per CDR3 protein. The sample carries a few hundred thousand distinct CDR3 sequences, roughly 21% recorded once. Source material: peripheral blood. Receptors originate from a woman under 30 with stable Graves' hyperthyroidism. CDR3s include the opening cysteine and the closing phenylalanine or tryptophan. Fields, in order: J gene, V gene, D gene, clone size, CDR3 protein, CDR3 DNA. The D gene is left open where the match is weak. Rows may omit the clone size; those that give it use once, few, many or a size class.

TRBJ1-3 TRBV28 TRBD1 - CASRTTGTGGNTIYF TGTGCCAGCAGGACAACCGGGACAGGGGGAAACACCATATATTTT
TRBJ1-5 TRBV12-3/TRBV12-4 - few CASSLNSNSNQPQHF TGTGCCAGCAGTTTGAACAGCAATAGCAATCAGCCCCAGCATTTT
TRBJ1-5 TRBV13 TRBD1 - CASSRRGRGNQPQHF TGTGCCAGCAGCCGGAGAGGCAGGGGGAATCAGCCCCAGCATTTT
TRBJ2-5 TRBV29-1 - few CRQETQYF TGCAGGCAAGAGACCCAGTACTTC
TRBJ1-1 TRBV12-3/TRBV12-4 - - CASRNGGDGEAFF TGTGCCAGCAGAAACGGGGGTGACGGAGAAGCTTTCTTT
TRBJ2-7 TRBV27 - - CASSRGRGDLAGEQYF TGTGCCAGCAGTCGGGGACGGGGAGACCTTGCAGGCGAGCAGTACTTC
TRBJ2-5 TRBV28 TRBD1 many CASSFRLRGRIETQYF TGTGCCAGCAGTTTTAGGCTCAGGGGGCGGATAGAGACCCAGTACTTC
TRBJ2-5 TRBV4-3 TRBD1 many CASSPIGTEPLETQYF TGCGCCAGCAGCCCGATCGGGACAGAACCTCTGGAGACCCAGTACTTC
TRBJ2-7 TRBV27 TRBD1 many CASRGKGTGLDEQYF TGTGCCAGCAGGGGGAAGGGGACAGGGCTCGACGAGCAGTACTTC
TRBJ2-7 TRBV7-9 TRBD2 many CASSKAGLSYEQYF TGTGCCAGCAGCAAAGCGGGACTCTCCTACGAGCAGTACTTC
TRBJ2-5 TRBV7-2 TRBD2 many CASSRRLAGETQYF TGTGCCAGCAGCCGTCGACTAGCAGGGGAGACCCAGTACTTC
TRBJ2-7 TRBV11-2 TRBD1 - CASSRVGGTGRYEQYF TGTGCCAGCAGCAGAGTCGGCGGGACAGGGCGATACGAGCAGTACTTC
TRBJ2-2 TRBV11-1 TRBD1 - CASSSDRGNTGELFF TGTGCCAGCAGCTCGGACAGGGGGAACACCGGGGAGCTGTTTTTT
TRBJ1-6 TRBV15 - many CATSNPQLPSPLHF TGTGCCACCAGCAATCCGCAGTTGCCTTCACCCCTCCACTTT
TRBJ2-7 TRBV30 - few CAWSVLDYEQYF TGTGCCTGGAGTGTACTGGACTACGAGCAGTACTTC
TRBJ2-5 TRBV24-1 TRBD2 few CATSDPTGTSPTKETQYF TGTGCCACCAGTGACCCCACCGGGACTAGCCCTACTAAAGAGACCCAGTACTTC
TRBJ1-2 TRBV6-5 - many CASSYRGFGYTF TGTGCCAGCAGTTACCGTGGATTTGGCTACACCTTC
TRBJ2-5 TRBV9 - many CASSVGVGWITETQYF TGTGCCAGCAGCGTAGGGGTGGGGTGGATCACGGAGACCCAGTACTTC
TRBJ2-7 TRBV6-5 - - CASSYSMWGSYEQYF TGTGCCAGCAGTTACTCGATGTGGGGGTCCTACGAGCAGTACTTC